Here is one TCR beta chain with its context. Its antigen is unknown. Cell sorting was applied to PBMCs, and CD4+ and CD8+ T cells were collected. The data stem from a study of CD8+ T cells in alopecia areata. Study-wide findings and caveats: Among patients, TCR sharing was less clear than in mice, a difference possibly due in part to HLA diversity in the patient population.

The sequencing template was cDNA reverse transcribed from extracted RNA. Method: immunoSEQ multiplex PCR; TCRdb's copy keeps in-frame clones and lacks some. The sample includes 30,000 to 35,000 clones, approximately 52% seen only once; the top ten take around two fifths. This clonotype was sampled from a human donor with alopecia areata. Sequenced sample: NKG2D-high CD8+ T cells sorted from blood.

The CDR3 reads CASSEGLATYEQYF. CDR3 nucleotides: TGTGCCAGCAGTGAAGGGCTAGCTACCTACGAGCAGTACTTC. The chain couples TRBV2 to TRBJ2-7; tentatively, D is TRBD2 (5 bases). V was shortened by 1 base and J by 2 bases, with 9 bases between the two germline ends. This CDR3 has 14 amino acids. The germline CDR1 and CDR2 sequences are SNHLY and FYNNEI. Based on the CDR3 plus reference TRBV2 and TRBJ2-7, the full variable domain is EPEVTQTPSHQVTQMGQEVILRCVPISNHLYFYWYRQILGQKVEFLVSFYNNEISEKSEIFDDQFSVERPDGSNFTLKIRSTKLEDSAMYFCASSEGLATYEQYFGPGTRLTVT.